This T cell receptor (beta chain) was identified in a study of OX40 agonist ivuxolimab in advanced cancers. Study details: Patients received ivuxolimab, an agonistic anti-OX40 (CD134) antibody. Patients received ivuxolimab, an intravenous treatment, every 2 weeks at 0.01 to 10 mg/kg. Regarding the study as a whole: Low normalized T-cell clonal expansion was also seen in some nonresponders. Circulating CD4+ and CD8+ T cells showed clonal expansion by week 6 at 0.1 to 3.0 mg/kg.

Assay: immunoSEQ multiplex PCR; the TCRdb copy retains only in-frame clones and omits some. The sample has around 50,000 clones, around 87% seen once. V was pared by 0 bases and J by 1 base, with 0 bases of the junction left unmatched. The CDR3 runs to 14 residues. Germline CDR1 SGHRS, CDR2 YFSETQ. In the case of this clone: The antigen remains unidentified.

This sequence originates from an adult with an advanced solid tumor such as melanoma, head and neck, liver or kidney cancer. The chain carries TRBV5-1 and TRBJ2-5; the match to TRBD2 covers 7 bases. The specimen comprised CD4+ or CD8+ T cells sorted from blood, sampled in a trial of the OX40 agonist ivuxolimab. The CDR3 region has the DNA TGCGCCAGCAGCTTGGGCGGGGGCCAAGAGACCCAGTACTTC. Its protein product is CASSLGGGQETQYF.